The next 19 T cell receptor beta chains were all read from a single sample in a study of cytomegalovirus exposure and HLA in healthy donors. Use of 60 Vbeta and 13 Jbeta primers characterized the PCR. Sequenced by immunoSEQ multiplex PCR; TCRdb stores in-frame clones only, minus some. The sample has roughly 200,000 clones, and its top ten clones hold 5.5% to 7.5%. What was sequenced was PBMCs. The source is a man aged 30 to 39 in good health and CMV-seronegative.

The chain's CDR3 is CASSINPGTNYGYTF. The DNA for the CDR3 is TGTGCCAGTAGTATAAATCCAGGGACTAACTATGGCTACACCTTC. The chain recombines TRBV19 with TRBJ1-2; possibly TRBD1 for D (5 bases). Trimming shortened V by 2 bases and J by 0 bases, and 10 bases separated the two germline ends. Germline lookup yields CDR1 LNHDA and CDR2 SQIVND (reference sequence). The CDR3 totals 15 residues.

The V and J genes are TRBV29-1 and TRBJ1-3; 10 bases are a match to TRBD1. The junction had 12 bases not matched to a gene; V was cut back by 7 bases and J by 0 bases. CDR3 length equals 17 residues. CDR1 and CDR2 from the germline V gene are SQVTM and ANQGSEA. CDR3 sequence: CSGAGTGVPNSGNTIYF. CDR3 nucleotide sequence: TGCAGCGGTGCGGGGACAGGGGTCCCCAACTCTGGAAACACCATATATTTT.

The chain couples TRBV30 to TRBJ2-1; TRBD2 aligns across 13 bases. V lost 3 bases to trimming and J lost 4 bases; unmatched junction nucleotides: 18. Germline values: CDR1 GTSNPN, CDR2 SVGIG (reference sequence). This CDR3 comprises 20 residues. CDR3 DNA sequence: TGTGCCTGGAGCCGAAGAAATTGGACTAGCGGGAGAGTGGCATACAATGAGCAGTTCTTC. Its translation is CAWSRRNWTSGRVAYNEQFF.

V gene TRBV6-6 combines with J gene TRBJ1-2, with 8 bases matching TRBD1. Germline V CDR1 and CDR2: MNHNY, SVGAGI (reference sequence). Unmatched junction bases numbered 8, after V lost 7 bases and J lost 4 bases. CDR3 length: 14 amino acids. In DNA, the CDR3 is TGTGCCAGCAACATACAGGGGGAGGGCTATGGCTACACCTTC. Protein product: CASNIQGEGYGYTF.

The V gene is TRBV11-2, the J gene TRBJ1-2; D is uncertain. V shed 5 bases and J shed 5 bases, with 12 bases lying between them. The V gene's germline CDR1 is SGHAT and CDR2 FQNNGV. The CDR3 runs to 13 residues. The CDR3 is CASSPRSAYGYTF. The CDR3 nucleotides are TGTGCCAGCAGCCCCAGAAGCGCGTATGGCTACACCTTC.

As regards this clone: The same CDR3 is also encoded by other DNA sequences in this sample. The rearrangement joins TRBV30 to TRBJ1-5, with D perhaps matching TRBD1 (6 bases). The germline gives CDR1 GTSNPN, CDR2 SVGIG (reference sequence). CDR3 length: 13 residues. V lost 0 bases, J lost 4 bases, and 7 bases lay in between. The CDR3 reads CAWSVQGNQPQHF. DNA for the CDR3: TGTGCCTGGAGTGTACAGGGTAATCAGCCCCAGCATTTT.

The chain employs TRBV19 and TRBJ2-7; tentative D call: TRBD2 (6 bases). Germline assignment: CDR1 LNHDA and CDR2 SQIVND (reference sequence). V was pared by 3 bases and J by 6 bases, with 12 bases between. The CDR3 is 13 amino acids. The CDR3 DNA reads TGTGCCAGTAGTATTGGAGGGCTTGGCGAGCAGTACTTC. It specifies CASSIGGLGEQYF.

The rearrangement joins TRBV5-1 to TRBJ2-3; 15 positions match TRBD2. The CDR3 length is 18 residues. V shed 3 bases and J 3 bases; nucleotides not matched to a gene: 8. Germline V CDR1 and CDR2: SGHRS, YFSETQ. CDR3 DNA sequence: TGCGCCAGCAGCTCCGGGACTAGCGGGGGGAAGGGAACAGATACGCAGTATTTT. Translated: CASSSGTSGGKGTDTQYF.

The chain is built from TRBV5-5 and TRBJ1-1; D is undetermined. Per the germline V gene, CDR1 is SGHKS and CDR2 is YYEKEE (reference sequence). V gave up 7 bases and J gave up 3 bases, with 16 bases separating them. There are 14 residues in the CDR3. The CDR3 reads CASQGGSADTEAFF. In DNA, the CDR3 is TGTGCCAGCCAAGGAGGGTCGGCAGACACTGAAGCTTTCTTT.

The chain carries TRBV28 and TRBJ1-1, with TRBD1 as a possible D gene (5 bases). CDR1 and CDR2 from the germline V gene are MDHEN and SYDVKM. The V end lost 4 bases, the J end lost 1 base, and 7 bases lay between the germline ends. The CDR3 is made up of 13 amino acids. CDR3 in DNA: TGTGCCAGCAGTTCCCAGGGGAACACTGAAGCTTTCTTT. As protein: CASSSQGNTEAFF. Based on the CDR3 plus reference TRBV28 and TRBJ1-1, the full variable domain is DVKVTQSSRYLVKRTGEKVFLECVQDMDHENMFWYRQDPGLGLRLIYFSYDVKMKEKGDIPEGYSVSREKKERFSLILESASTNQTSMYLCASSSQGNTEAFFGQGTRLTVV.

V gene TRBV19 combines with J gene TRBJ2-5, with D perhaps TRBD2 (6 bases). V lost 4 bases and J 3 bases, leaving 15 bases between the germline ends. Germline V gene lookup returns CDR1 LNHDA and CDR2 SQIVND (reference sequence). The CDR3 loop spans 15 amino acids. CDR3 coding DNA: TGTGCCAGTAGTAACGGACTAACCAAAGAAGAGACCCAGTACTTC. It specifies CASSNGLTKEETQYF.

V and J are TRBV2 and TRBJ2-6; D is ambiguous. Trimming removed 3 bases at V and 0 bases at J, with 3 bases between. The CDR3 sequence is 14 residues long. The germline V gene encodes CDR1 SNHLY and CDR2 FYNNEI. The CDR3 region has the DNA TGTGCCAGCAGTGACAGCTCTGGGGCCAACGTCCTGACTTTC. It yields the protein CASSDSSGANVLTF.

The chain is built from TRBV30 and TRBJ1-2; TRBD1 is a possible D gene (6 bases). V lost 6 bases to trimming and J lost 1 base, with 12 bases between them. The CDR3 is 13 residues long. CDR1 and CDR2 (germline): GTSNPN, SVGIG (reference sequence). The CDR3 sequence is CACSTGINYGYTF. DNA of the CDR3: TGTGCCTGTTCCACAGGGATTAACTATGGCTACACCTTC.

The V and J genes are TRBV5-6 and TRBJ2-1; D is perhaps TRBD2 (6 bases). Trimming removed 4 bases from V and 7 bases from J, with 12 bases in between. This CDR3 spans 13 amino acids. CDR1 SGHDT and CDR2 YYEEEE come from the germline V gene. CDR3 protein: CASSGPGTNEQFF. CDR3 coding DNA: TGTGCCAGCAGCGGACCCGGGACTAATGAGCAGTTCTTC.

The genes are TRBV5-1 and TRBJ1-2; D is perhaps TRBD1 (5 bases). The CDR3 is made up of 13 amino acids. The V end lost 5 bases, the J end lost 8 bases, and 16 bases lay between the germline ends. Germline V gives CDR1 SGHRS, CDR2 YFSETQ. CDR3 amino acids: CASSSDMDGGYTF. As DNA, the CDR3 is TGCGCCAGCAGTTCGGACATGGATGGGGGCTACACCTTC.

For this clone: The same CDR3 can be traced to other DNA sequences in this sample. CDR3 sequence (DNA): TGTGCCAGCAGTTACTCCCCATCAACTAATGAAAAACTGTTTTTT. Translating gives CASSYSPSTNEKLFF. The rearrangement uses TRBV6-5 and TRBJ1-4, with D unclear. V was cut by 0 bases and J by 0 bases, with 5 bases left in between. Germline values: CDR1 MNHEY, CDR2 SVGAGI. This CDR3 has 15 amino acids.

This sequence joins TRBV19 and TRBJ1-1; D call uncertain. The germline gives CDR1 LNHDA, CDR2 SQIVND (reference sequence). Trimming shortened V by 3 bases and J by 4 bases, and 15 bases separated the two germline ends. This CDR3 comprises 15 residues. The CDR3 DNA reads TGTGCCAGTAGTATCATCCCTACTCCGAGCACTGAAGCTTTCTTT. Translated: CASSIIPTPSTEAFF. The full variable domain, completed using reference TRBV19 and TRBJ1-1, is DGGITQSPKYLFRKEGQNVTLSCEQNLNHDAMYWYRQDPGQGLRLIYYSQIVNDFQKGDIAEGYSVSREKKESFPLTVTSAQKNPTAFYLCASSIIPTPSTEAFFGQGTRLTVV.

This chain joins TRBV10-3 and TRBJ1-2; D is undetermined. Germline CDR1 reads ENHRY; CDR2 reads SYGVKD. V gave up 2 bases and J gave up 5 bases, with 9 bases separating them. The CDR3 is made up of 13 amino acids. The CDR3 nucleotides read TGTGCCATCAGTGAGACTTGGGCGTATGGCTACACCTTC. This encodes CAISETWAYGYTF.

This chain connects TRBV7-9 to TRBJ1-1; D call uncertain. Trimming stripped 3 bases from V and 6 bases from J, with 8 bases between. From germline, CDR1 is SEHNR and CDR2 FQNEAQ (reference sequence). The CDR3 extends over 12 amino acids. CDR3 bases: TGTGCCAGCAGCTTTACCCGGTCTGAAGCTTTCTTT. Its translation: CASSFTRSEAFF.